A selection of T cell receptor beta chains follows, all from one sample in a study of OX40 agonist ivuxolimab in advanced cancers. Method: immunoSEQ multiplex PCR; TCRdb's copy keeps in-frame clones and lacks some. The sample carries about 77,000 clones, around 94% recorded once. The material sequenced was CD4+ or CD8+ T cells sorted from blood, taken in a trial of the OX40 agonist ivuxolimab. These receptors originate from an adult with an advanced solid tumor such as melanoma, head and neck, liver or kidney cancer. Each CDR3 is given with its conserved first and last residue. D genes are given only for firm matches. Expanded clones are given a class, and other clones once, few, many or no size at all.

v_gene,abundance,d_gene,j_gene,CDR3nt,CDR3aa
TRBV30,-,TRBD1,TRBJ1-2,TGTGCCTGGACCGTCGGTCCAGGGGGCGCTGGTGGCTACACCTTC,CAWTVGPGGAGGYTF
TRBV9,-,-,TRBJ2-7,TGTGCCAGCAGCGTAGAATCGACTAACCTGTTCTACGAGCAGTACTTC,CASSVESTNLFYEQYF
TRBV7-6,-,-,TRBJ2-7,TGTGCCAGCAGCCCTCCGGGCTACGAGCAGTACTTC,CASSPPGYEQYF
TRBV9,-,TRBD2,TRBJ2-7,TGTGCCAGCAGCGTAGGTACCCGGGGGGGGAGCAAGCAGTACTTC,CASSVGTRGGSKQYF
TRBV28,-,TRBD1,TRBJ1-1,TGTGCCAGCAGTCTCACAGGGGCACTGAACACTGAAGCTTTCTTT,CASSLTGALNTEAFF
TRBV7-9,few,TRBD1,TRBJ1-5,TGTGCCAGCAGTACCACGACAGGGAGTCAGCCCCAGCATTTT,CASSTTTGSQPQHF
TRBV28,-,TRBD1,TRBJ2-5,TGTGCCAGCAGTTTATCCGACAGGGGAGGAGAGACCCAGTACTTC,CASSLSDRGGETQYF
TRBV6-6,-,-,TRBJ1-6,TGTGCCAGCAGTAAAACAGCTTTCTCGACTTCACCCCTCCACTTT,CASSKTAFSTSPLHF
TRBV11-2,-,-,TRBJ1-4,TGTGCCAGCAGCTTAGTAGGGCTCGGGGAAAAACTGTTTTTT,CASSLVGLGEKLFF
TRBV14,once,TRBD1,TRBJ1-5,TGTGCCAGCAGCCAAGCTGGACAGGGGCATCAGCCCCAGCATTTT,CASSQAGQGHQPQHF
TRBV11-2,-,-,TRBJ1-5,TGTGCCAGCAGCTTAGACGGCAGGGCGGATTTCAATCAGCCCCAGCATTTT,CASSLDGRADFNQPQHF
TRBV4-1,-,-,TRBJ1-2,TGCGCCAGCAGCCAGGCGACGAACTATGGCTACACCTTC,CASSQATNYGYTF
TRBV11-2,-,-,TRBJ2-7,TGTGCCAGCAGCTTACGGGGGCTGACCTCCTACGAGCAGTACTTC,CASSLRGLTSYEQYF
TRBV7-2,-,-,TRBJ2-3,TGTGCCAGCAGCTTACGGATGGTGTCTCAGGGAACAGATACGCAGTATTTT,CASSLRMVSQGTDTQYF
TRBV9,few,-,TRBJ1-1,TGTGCCAGCAGCGTAGGGGCCCCGAACACTGAAGCTTTCTTT,CASSVGAPNTEAFF
TRBV9,-,TRBD2,TRBJ2-7,TGTGCCAGCAGCGTAGTAGCGGGGGGGCTCGAGCAGTACTTC,CASSVVAGGLEQYF
TRBV6-5,-,-,TRBJ1-4,TGTGCCAGCAGTCGGCAGGCAGGTAGTCGGGAAAAACTGTTTTTT,CASSRQAGSREKLFF
TRBV6-5,-,-,TRBJ2-3,TGTGCCAGCACCTCCGGGACGCCTCGGGGTACGCAGTATTTT,CASTSGTPRGTQYF
TRBV7-7,-,-,TRBJ2-5,TGTGCCAGCAGCTTAGGACCCAGGGGGGAAGAGACCCAGTACTTC,CASSLGPRGEETQYF
TRBV28,-,-,TRBJ2-7,TGTGCCAGCAGTTTAGTGACAACCTACGAGCAGTACTTT,CASSLVTTYEQYF
TRBV19,-,TRBD1,TRBJ2-7,TGTGCCAGTAGTGCCGCGACAGGGTCCTACGAGCAGTACTTC,CASSAATGSYEQYF
TRBV4-3,-,-,TRBJ2-1,TGCGCCAGCAGCCAAGATGAGAAGGGTTTAGGAAATGAGCAGTTCTTC,CASSQDEKGLGNEQFF
TRBV6-6,-,-,TRBJ1-5,TGTGCCAGCAGTGGCACGGTGGGCAGCAATCAGCCCCAGCATTTT,CASSGTVGSNQPQHF
TRBV7-6,-,TRBD2,TRBJ2-5,TGTGCCAGCAGCTTAGATGTCCTAGCGGGAATCCCCCGAGAGACCCAGTACTTC,CASSLDVLAGIPRETQYF
TRBV7-9,-,-,TRBJ2-7,TGTGCCAGCGGGCTGACCTACGAGCAGTACTTC,CASGLTYEQYF
TRBV4-1,-,-,TRBJ1-5,TGCGCCAGCAGCCCCAGGGATAGCAATCAGCCCCAGCATTTT,CASSPRDSNQPQHF